Below, one T cell receptor beta chain is given with its context. Its antigen remains unknown. Germline V gene lookup returns CDR1 ENHRY and CDR2 SYGVKD. The CDR3 is 14 residues long. V was clipped by 6 bases and J by 3 bases; unmatched bases: 3. This sample stems from a study of shared clonotypes between healthy human individuals. Study-level points and caveats: Relative to their counterparts shared across all four donors, non-shared clonotypes exhibited diminished generation probabilities. Naive CD4 clonotype sharing across four donors was approximately 5%.

Sequenced by immunoSEQ multiplex PCR; TCRdb stores in-frame clones only, minus some. The data hold 1.5 million to 2.5 million clones, with less than 95% observed a single time. Naive CD8 cells lacked CD45RO and underwent positive selection for CCR7, leaving out terminally differentiated effector memory CD45RA+ cells. The V and J genes are TRBV10-3 and TRBJ2-3, with 10 bases lining up with TRBD1. The receptor's source is a man between 18 and 29 years old in good health. The specimen was naive CD8+ T cells sorted from blood. CDR3 amino acids: CAIRTGGATDTQYF. The CDR3 nucleotides read TGTGCCATCAGGACAGGGGGCGCAACAGATACGCAGTATTTT.